These 2 T cell receptor beta chains were sequenced from one sample in a study of blood T cell repertoires in COVID-19. This table comes from immunoSEQ multiplex PCR, and its TCRdb copy is limited to in-frame clones, with some not included. This sample has fewer than 200,000 clones, with less than 90% found just once. Sequencing used PBMCs or T cells enriched from blood (not recorded which). Receptors were obtained from a human donor with acute COVID-19. The donor label of this sample is uncertain.

This clone has a handful of counts. This chain uses TRBV12-5 with TRBJ1-5, with D hard to call. CDR1 is LGHNT, CDR2 FRNRAP, per germline. V shed 5 bases and J shed 6 bases, with 11 bases lying between them. The CDR3 runs 13 residues. CDR3 sequence reads: CASGPEERQPQHF. CDR3 in DNA: TGTGCTAGTGGTCCCGAGGAGCGTCAGCCCCAGCATTTT.

This chain links TRBV12-3 or TRBV12-4 with TRBJ2-7, with D perhaps matching TRBD1 (5 bases). There are 12 residues in the CDR3. Trimming cost V 7 bases and J 6 bases, with 13 bases left between them. The CDR3: CASTNRPLEQYF. DNA of the CDR3: TGTGCCAGCACCAACAGGCCCCTCGAGCAGTACTTC.